Below, 11 T cell receptor beta chains from the same sample are listed, as sequenced in a study of human T cells and chemical hapten exposure. Time point here: patch test 2, 6 weeks after DPC sensitization. The treatment: therapeutic diphenylcyclopropenone sensitization with weekly scalp DPC. From the RACE reads, TCRdb called clonotypes with MiXCR, one entry per CDR3 protein. This table has 350,000 to 400,000 distinct CDR3 sequences, about 6.9% appearing once. Specimen: whole blood, collected in connection with sensitization to the hapten diphenylcyclopropenone (DPC). The source is a woman younger than 30 with alopecia areata. Some clones in this sample may be carry-over from other donors' samples.

The V and J genes are TRBV2 and TRBJ2-2; D is uncertain. Germline CDR1 is SNHLY and CDR2 is FYNNEI. The CDR3 consists of 13 residues. Trimming removed 6 bases at V and 5 bases at J, with 10 bases between. CDR3 amino acids: CASREDPTGELFF. The CDR3 DNA reads as TGTGCCAGCAGAGAGGACCCGACCGGGGAGCTGTTTTTT.

V is TRBV20-1 and J is TRBJ1-5, with no clear D. CDR3 length equals 12 residues. CDR1 is DFQATT, CDR2 SNEGSKA, per germline (reference sequence). V lost 4 bases to trimming and J lost 5 bases, with 9 bases between them. The CDR3 DNA sequence: TGCAGTGCTATCCAGCCCGATCAGCCCCAGCATTTT. Residues: CSAIQPDQPQHF.

This clonotype was seen more than once but under ten times. The rearrangement uses TRBV10-3 and TRBJ2-3; the D gene is possibly TRBD1 (7 bases). V was shortened by 7 bases and J by 2 bases, with 13 bases between the two germline ends. The germline gives CDR1 ENHRY, CDR2 SYGVKD. CDR3 length: 14 residues. CDR3 nucleotide sequence: TGTGCCATCAAGGAGGGGGCTAACACAGATACGCAGTATTTT. This translates into CAIKEGANTDTQYF.

Only a few counts were recorded for this clonotype. The V and J genes are TRBV7-9 and TRBJ1-2; no clear D gene. V shed 3 bases and J shed 7 bases, with 9 bases lying between them. The CDR3 has 12 amino acids. Germline V lookup: CDR1 SEHNR, CDR2 FQNEAQ (reference sequence). The DNA of the CDR3 is TGTGCCAGCAGCTTTGGGCAACTTGGCTACACCTTC. Amino acid sequence: CASSFGQLGYTF. Variable domain in full (rest from reference TRBV7-9 and TRBJ1-2): DTGVSQNPRHKITKRGQNVTFRCDPISEHNRLYWYRQTLGQGPEFLTYFQNEAQLEKSRLLSDRFSAERPKGSFSTLEIQRTEQGDSAMYLCASSFGQLGYTFGSGTRLTVV.

This clonotype was counted ten times or more. This chain links TRBV24-1 with TRBJ1-1; 12 bases line up with TRBD1. Looked up from germline, CDR1 is KGHDR and CDR2 is SFDVKD. The V and J ends lost 9 bases and 3 bases, in that order; junction bases with no gene match: 1. The CDR3 consists of 13 residues. CDR3 region: CATRDRGHTEAFF. DNA for the CDR3: TGTGCCACCCGGGACAGGGGGCACACTGAAGCTTTCTTT.

This clonotype has a count of ten or more. The chain has TRBV7-2 and TRBJ2-2; D might be TRBD1 (6 bases). This CDR3 contains 14 residues. CDR1 SGHTA and CDR2 FQGNSA come from the germline V gene. V lost 5 bases and J 6 bases, leaving 13 bases between the germline ends. CDR3 coding DNA: TGTGCCAGCAGCGGACAGACAGGTCCCGGGGAGCTGTTTTTT. Amino acid sequence: CASSGQTGPGELFF.

This chain connects TRBV15 to TRBJ2-1; D may be TRBD2 (5 bases). With 1 base removed from V and 7 bases from J, the gap between germline ends came to 11 bases. The CDR3 covers 14 residues. Germline V lookup: CDR1 LNHNV, CDR2 YYDKDF (reference sequence). The CDR3 spells CATSRVGSRNEQFF. CDR3 coding DNA: TGTGCCACCAGCAGAGTAGGGAGTAGAAATGAGCAGTTCTTC.

The V gene is TRBV5-4, the J gene TRBJ1-3, with 7 bases fitting TRBD1. There are 15 residues in the CDR3. With 4 bases clipped from V and 2 bases from J, the junction kept 6 bases outside the gene matches. Germline V lookup: CDR1 SGHNT, CDR2 YYREEE (reference sequence). DNA of the CDR3: TGTGCCAGCAGCATGGCCGGGACAGCTGGAAACACCATATATTTT. Protein: CASSMAGTAGNTIYF. The full variable domain, completed using reference TRBV5-4 and TRBJ1-3, is ETGVTQSPTHLIKTRGQQVTLRCSSQSGHNTVSWYQQALGQGPQFIFQYYREEENGRGNFPPRFSGLQFPNYSSELNVNALELDDSALYLCASSMAGTAGNTIYFGEGSWLTVV.

This clonotype was counted at least ten times. The rearrangement uses TRBV3-1 and TRBJ1-6; 7 nucleotides match TRBD1. The V gene's germline CDR1 is LGHDT and CDR2 YNNKEL (reference sequence). V dropped 4 bases and J dropped 10; count of bases not matched to a gene: 7. The CDR3 is 14 amino acids. CDR3 sequence: CASSRRDSESPLHF. The CDR3 coding sequence is TGTGCCAGCAGCCGAAGGGACAGCGAATCACCCCTCCACTTT. Supplemented by reference TRBV3-1 and TRBJ1-6, the full variable domain reads DTAVSQTPKYLVTQMGNDKSIKCEQNLGHDTMYWYKQDSKKFLKIMFSYNNKELIINETVPNRFSPKSPDKAHLNLHINSLELGDSAVYFCASSRRDSESPLHFGNGTRLTVT.

This clonotype was recorded at least ten times. This sequence joins TRBV7-2 and TRBJ1-1; D uncertain. Germline V gene sequence: CDR1 SGHTA, CDR2 FQGNSA. V lost 10 bases to trimming and J lost 4 bases, with 16 bases between them. The CDR3 totals 13 residues. The chain's CDR3 is CATHLQRSTEAFF. In DNA form, the CDR3 reads TGTGCCACCCATCTTCAGAGGAGCACTGAAGCTTTCTTT.

This clonotype has a count of ten or more. The chain has TRBV29-1 and TRBJ1-5; 7 positions agree with TRBD1. V gave up 6 bases and J gave up 1 base; unmatched junction bases: 3. Germline CDR1 SQVTM, CDR2 ANQGSEA. CDR3 size: 13 residues. In nucleotides, the CDR3 is TGCAGCGTCCAGGGGGGCAGCAATCAGCCCCAGCATTTT. It is translated as CSVQGGSNQPQHF.